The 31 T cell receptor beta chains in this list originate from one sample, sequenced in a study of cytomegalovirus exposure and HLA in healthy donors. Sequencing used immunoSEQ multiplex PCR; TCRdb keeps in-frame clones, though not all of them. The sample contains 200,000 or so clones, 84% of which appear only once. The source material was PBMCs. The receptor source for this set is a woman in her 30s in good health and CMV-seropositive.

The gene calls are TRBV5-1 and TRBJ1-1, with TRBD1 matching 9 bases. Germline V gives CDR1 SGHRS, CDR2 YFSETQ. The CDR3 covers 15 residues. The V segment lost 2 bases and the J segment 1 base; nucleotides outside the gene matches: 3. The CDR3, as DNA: TGCGCCAGCAGCTTTATACAGGGGGCGAACACTGAAGCTTTCTTT. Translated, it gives CASSFIQGANTEAFF.

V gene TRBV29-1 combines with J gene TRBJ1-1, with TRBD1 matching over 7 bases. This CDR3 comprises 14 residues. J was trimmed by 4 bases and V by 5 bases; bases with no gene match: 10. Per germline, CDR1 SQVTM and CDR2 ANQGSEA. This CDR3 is CSVIQGPVGTEAFF. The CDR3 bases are TGCAGCGTTATACAGGGGCCGGTGGGCACTGAAGCTTTCTTT.

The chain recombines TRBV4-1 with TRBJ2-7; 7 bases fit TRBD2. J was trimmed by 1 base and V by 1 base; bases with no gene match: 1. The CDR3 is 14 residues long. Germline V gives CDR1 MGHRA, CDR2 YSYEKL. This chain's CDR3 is CASSQVGGSYEQYF. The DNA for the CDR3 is TGCGCCAGCAGCCAAGTGGGGGGGTCCTACGAGCAGTACTTC.

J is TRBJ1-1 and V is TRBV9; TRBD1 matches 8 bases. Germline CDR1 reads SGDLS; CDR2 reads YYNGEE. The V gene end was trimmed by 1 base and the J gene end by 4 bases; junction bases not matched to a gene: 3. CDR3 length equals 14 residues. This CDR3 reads CASSVQGAITEAFF. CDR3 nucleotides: TGTGCCAGCAGCGTACAGGGGGCAATCACTGAAGCTTTCTTT.

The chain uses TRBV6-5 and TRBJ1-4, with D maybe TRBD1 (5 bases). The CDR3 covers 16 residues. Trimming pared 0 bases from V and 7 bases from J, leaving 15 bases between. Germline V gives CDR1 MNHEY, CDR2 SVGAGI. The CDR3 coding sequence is TGTGCCAGCAGTTACTCGACTCCAGGGAGGGGTGAAAAACTGTTTTTT. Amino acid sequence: CASSYSTPGRGEKLFF.

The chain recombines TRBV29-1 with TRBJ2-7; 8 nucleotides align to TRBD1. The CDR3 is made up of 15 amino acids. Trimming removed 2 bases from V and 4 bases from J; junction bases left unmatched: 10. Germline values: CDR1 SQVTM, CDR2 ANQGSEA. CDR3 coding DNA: TGCAGCGTTGAACAGGACAGGGTTGTTGGATACGAGCAGTACTTC. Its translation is CSVEQDRVVGYEQYF.

CDR3 DNA sequence: TGCGCCAGCAGCTTGGTGGCTAGATTACAACAAGAGACCCAGTACTTC. The encoded protein is CASSLVARLQQETQYF. This sequence joins TRBV5-1 and TRBJ2-5; D unclear. The V gene's germline CDR1 is SGHRS and CDR2 YFSETQ. The CDR3 sequence is 16 residues long. V lost 0 bases, J lost 2 bases, and 14 bases lay in between.

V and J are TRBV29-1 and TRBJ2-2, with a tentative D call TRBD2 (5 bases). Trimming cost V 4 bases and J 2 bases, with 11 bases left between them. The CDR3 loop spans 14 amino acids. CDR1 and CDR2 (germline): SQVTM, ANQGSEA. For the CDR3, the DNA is TGCAGCGTTGGTGTGTCTAGCAACACCGGGGAGCTGTTTTTT. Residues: CSVGVSSNTGELFF.

CDR3 residues: CSVDILAGGQYF. CDR3 in DNA: TGCAGCGTTGATATCCTAGCGGGGGGGCAGTATTTT. The chain recombines TRBV29-1 with TRBJ2-3; TRBD2 matches at 11 bases. This CDR3 contains 12 residues. With V trimmed by 3 bases and J by 11 bases, 4 bases remained unmatched. CDR1 is SQVTM and CDR2 is ANQGSEA in the germline V gene.

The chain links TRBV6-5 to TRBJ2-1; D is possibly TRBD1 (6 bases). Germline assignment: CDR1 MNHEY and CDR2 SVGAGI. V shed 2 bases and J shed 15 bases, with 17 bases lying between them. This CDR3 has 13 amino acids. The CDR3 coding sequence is TGTGCCAGCAGTTACCCCGGGACACCCTTTGTGTTCTTC. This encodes CASSYPGTPFVFF.

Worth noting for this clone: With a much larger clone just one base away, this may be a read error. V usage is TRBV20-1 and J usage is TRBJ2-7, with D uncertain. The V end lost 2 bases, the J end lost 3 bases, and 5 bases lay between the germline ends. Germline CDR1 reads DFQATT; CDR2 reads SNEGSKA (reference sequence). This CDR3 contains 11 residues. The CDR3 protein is CSARQNYEQYF. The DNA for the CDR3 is TGCAGTGCTAGACAGAACTACGAGCAGTACTTC.

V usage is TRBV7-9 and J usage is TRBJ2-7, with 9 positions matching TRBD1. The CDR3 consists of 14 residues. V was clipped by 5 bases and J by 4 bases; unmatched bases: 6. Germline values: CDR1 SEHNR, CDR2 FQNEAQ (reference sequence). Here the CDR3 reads CASSQRQGEYEQYF. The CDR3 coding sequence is TGTGCCAGCAGCCAAAGACAGGGGGAATACGAGCAGTACTTC.

CDR3 nucleotides: TGCAGCGTTCGGTTACAGGGGGCAAATGGCTACACCTTC. This gives the protein CSVRLQGANGYTF. J is TRBJ1-2 and V is TRBV29-1; the match to TRBD1 covers 9 bases. J lost 6 bases, V lost 5 bases, and 7 bases had no gene match. The CDR3 is made up of 13 amino acids. Germline V CDR1 and CDR2: SQVTM, ANQGSEA.

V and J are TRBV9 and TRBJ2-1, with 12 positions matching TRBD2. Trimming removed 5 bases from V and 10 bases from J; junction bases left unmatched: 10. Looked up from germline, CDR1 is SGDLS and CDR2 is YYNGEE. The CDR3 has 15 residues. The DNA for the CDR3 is TGTGCCAGCAGACCGACTAGCGGGAGATCCGGGGAGCAGTTCTTC. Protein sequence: CASRPTSGRSGEQFF.

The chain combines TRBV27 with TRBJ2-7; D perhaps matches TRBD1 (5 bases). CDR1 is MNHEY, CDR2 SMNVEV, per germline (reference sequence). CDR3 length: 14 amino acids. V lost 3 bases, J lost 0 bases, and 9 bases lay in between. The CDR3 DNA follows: TGTGCCAGCAGTTTGAGACAGAGCTCCTACGAGCAGTACTTC. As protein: CASSLRQSSYEQYF.

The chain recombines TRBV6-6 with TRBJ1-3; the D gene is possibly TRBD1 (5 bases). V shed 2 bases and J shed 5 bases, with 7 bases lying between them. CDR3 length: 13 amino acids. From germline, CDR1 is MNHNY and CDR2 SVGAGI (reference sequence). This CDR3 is CASSYRQRNTIYF. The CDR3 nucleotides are TGTGCCAGCAGTTACCGACAGAGAAACACCATATATTTT.

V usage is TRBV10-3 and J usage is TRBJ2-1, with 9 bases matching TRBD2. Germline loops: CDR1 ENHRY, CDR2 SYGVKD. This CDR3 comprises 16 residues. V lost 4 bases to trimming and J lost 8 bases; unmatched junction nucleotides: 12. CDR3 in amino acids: CAISARETSGGDEQFF. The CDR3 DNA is TGTGCCATCAGTGCGAGGGAGACTAGCGGAGGGGATGAGCAGTTCTTC.

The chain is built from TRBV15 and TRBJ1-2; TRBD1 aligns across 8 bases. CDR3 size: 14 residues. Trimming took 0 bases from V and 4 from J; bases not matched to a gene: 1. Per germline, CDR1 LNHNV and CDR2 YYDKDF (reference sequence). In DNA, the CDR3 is TGTGCCACCAGCAGAGATGGACAGGGCTATGGCTACACCTTC. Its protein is CATSRDGQGYGYTF. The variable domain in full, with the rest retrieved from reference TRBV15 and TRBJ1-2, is DAMVIQNPRYQVTQFGKPVTLSCSQTLNHNVMYWYQQKSSQAPKLLFHYYDKDFNNEADTPDNFQSRRPNTSFCFLDIRSPGLGDTAMYLCATSRDGQGYGYTFGSGTRLTVV.

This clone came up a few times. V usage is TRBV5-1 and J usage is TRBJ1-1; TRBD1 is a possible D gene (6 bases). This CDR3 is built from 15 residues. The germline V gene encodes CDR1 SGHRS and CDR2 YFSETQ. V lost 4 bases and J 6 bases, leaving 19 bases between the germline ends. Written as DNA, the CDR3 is TGCGCCAGCAGCCCTCAAGGGGGAGTAGGCGCTGAAGCTTTCTTT. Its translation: CASSPQGGVGAEAFF.

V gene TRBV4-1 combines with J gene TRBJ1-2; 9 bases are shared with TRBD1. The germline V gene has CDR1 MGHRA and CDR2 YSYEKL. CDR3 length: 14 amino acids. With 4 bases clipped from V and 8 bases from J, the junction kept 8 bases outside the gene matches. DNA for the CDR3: TGCGCCAGCAGCCTTACTCCGGGACAGGGAGGCTACACCTTC. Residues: CASSLTPGQGGYTF.

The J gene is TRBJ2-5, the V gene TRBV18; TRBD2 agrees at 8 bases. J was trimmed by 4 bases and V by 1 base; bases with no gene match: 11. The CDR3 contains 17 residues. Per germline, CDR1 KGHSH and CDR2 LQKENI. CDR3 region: CASSPRDLHGGVETQYF. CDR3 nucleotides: TGTGCCAGCTCACCACGAGATCTGCACGGGGGGGTAGAGACCCAGTACTTC.

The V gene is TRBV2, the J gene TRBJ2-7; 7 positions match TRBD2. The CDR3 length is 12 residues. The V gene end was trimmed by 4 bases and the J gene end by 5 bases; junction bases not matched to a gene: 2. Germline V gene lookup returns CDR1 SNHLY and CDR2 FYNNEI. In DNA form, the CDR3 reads TGTGCCAGCAGTGGGCTAGCGGACGAGCAGTACTTC. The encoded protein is CASSGLADEQYF.

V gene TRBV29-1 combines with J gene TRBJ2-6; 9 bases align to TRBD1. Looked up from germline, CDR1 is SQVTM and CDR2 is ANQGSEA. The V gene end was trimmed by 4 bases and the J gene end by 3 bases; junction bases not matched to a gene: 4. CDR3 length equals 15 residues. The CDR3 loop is CSVVQGAGGANVLTF. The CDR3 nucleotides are TGCAGCGTTGTACAGGGGGCAGGTGGGGCCAACGTCCTGACTTTC.

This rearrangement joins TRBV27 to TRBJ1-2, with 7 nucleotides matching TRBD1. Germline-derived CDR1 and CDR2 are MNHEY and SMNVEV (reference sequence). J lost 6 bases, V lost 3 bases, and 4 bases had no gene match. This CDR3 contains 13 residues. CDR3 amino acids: CASSFRTGDGYTF. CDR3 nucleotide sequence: TGTGCCAGCAGTTTCAGGACAGGCGATGGCTACACCTTC.

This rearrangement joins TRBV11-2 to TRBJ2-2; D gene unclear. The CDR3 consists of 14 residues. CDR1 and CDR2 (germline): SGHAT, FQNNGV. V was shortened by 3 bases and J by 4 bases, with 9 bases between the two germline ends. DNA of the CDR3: TGTGCCAGCAGCTTCCCGCGAGGCACCGGGGAGCTGTTTTTT. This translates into CASSFPRGTGELFF.

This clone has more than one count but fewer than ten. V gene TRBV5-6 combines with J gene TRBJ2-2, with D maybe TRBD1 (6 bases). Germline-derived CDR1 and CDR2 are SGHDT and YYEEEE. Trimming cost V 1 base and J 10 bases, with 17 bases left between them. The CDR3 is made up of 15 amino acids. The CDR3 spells CASSLNPGQLTELFF. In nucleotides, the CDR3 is TGTGCCAGCAGCTTGAACCCCGGACAGCTGACGGAGCTGTTTTTT.

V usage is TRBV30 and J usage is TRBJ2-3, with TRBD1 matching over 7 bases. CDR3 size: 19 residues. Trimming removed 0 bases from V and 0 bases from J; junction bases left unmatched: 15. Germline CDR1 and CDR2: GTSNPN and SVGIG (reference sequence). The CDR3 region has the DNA TGTGCCTGGAGTGTACCACAGGCAGGGGGACCTCTAAGCACAGATACGCAGTATTTT. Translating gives CAWSVPQAGGPLSTDTQYF.

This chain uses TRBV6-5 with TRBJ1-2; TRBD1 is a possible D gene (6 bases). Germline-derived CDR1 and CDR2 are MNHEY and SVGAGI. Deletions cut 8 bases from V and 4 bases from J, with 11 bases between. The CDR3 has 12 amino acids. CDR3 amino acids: CASGGISYGYTF. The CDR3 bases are TGTGCCAGCGGGGGCATCTCCTATGGCTACACCTTC.

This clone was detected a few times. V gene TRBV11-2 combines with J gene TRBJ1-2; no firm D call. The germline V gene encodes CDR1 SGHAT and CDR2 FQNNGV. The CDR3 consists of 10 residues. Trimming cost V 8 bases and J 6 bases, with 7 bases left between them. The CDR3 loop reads CASGEDGYTF. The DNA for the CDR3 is TGTGCCAGCGGTGAGGATGGCTACACCTTC.

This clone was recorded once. The CDR3 is CASSQDRGSYGYTF. The DNA of the CDR3 is TGTGCCAGCAGCCAAGATCGGGGAAGCTATGGCTACACCTTC. The chain combines TRBV4-2 with TRBJ1-2; no definite D call. The CDR3 has 14 residues. The V gene lost 0 bases and the J gene lost 4 bases, with 9 bases spanning the gap. In germline, CDR1 is LGHNA, CDR2 YNFKEQ.

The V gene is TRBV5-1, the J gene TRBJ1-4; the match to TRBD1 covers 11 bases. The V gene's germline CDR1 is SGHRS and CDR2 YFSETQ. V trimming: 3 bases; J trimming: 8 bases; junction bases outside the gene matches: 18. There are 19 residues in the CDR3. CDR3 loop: CASSWAPGTGGSGWEKLFF. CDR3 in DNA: TGCGCCAGCAGCTGGGCTCCCGGGACAGGGGGTTCCGGGTGGGAAAAACTGTTTTTT.